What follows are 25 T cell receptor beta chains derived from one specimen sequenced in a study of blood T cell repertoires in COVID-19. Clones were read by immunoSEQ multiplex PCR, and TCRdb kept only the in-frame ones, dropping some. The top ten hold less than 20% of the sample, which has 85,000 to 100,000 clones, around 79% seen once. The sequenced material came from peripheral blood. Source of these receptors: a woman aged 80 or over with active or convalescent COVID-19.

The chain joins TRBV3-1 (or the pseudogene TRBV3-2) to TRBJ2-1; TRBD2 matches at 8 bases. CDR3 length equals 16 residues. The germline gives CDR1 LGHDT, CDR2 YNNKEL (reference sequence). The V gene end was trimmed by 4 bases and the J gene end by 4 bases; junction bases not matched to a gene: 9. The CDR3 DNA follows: TGTGCCAGCAGCCCAATCAGCGGGAGAGGATACAATGAGCAGTTCTTC. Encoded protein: CASSPISGRGYNEQFF.

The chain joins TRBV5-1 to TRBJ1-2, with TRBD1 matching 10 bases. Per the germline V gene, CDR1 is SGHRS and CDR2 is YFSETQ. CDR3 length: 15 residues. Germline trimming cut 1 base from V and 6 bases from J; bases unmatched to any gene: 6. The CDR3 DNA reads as TGCGCCAGCAGCTTGCTCCCGGGACAGGGGAATGGCTACACCTTC. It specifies CASSLLPGQGNGYTF.

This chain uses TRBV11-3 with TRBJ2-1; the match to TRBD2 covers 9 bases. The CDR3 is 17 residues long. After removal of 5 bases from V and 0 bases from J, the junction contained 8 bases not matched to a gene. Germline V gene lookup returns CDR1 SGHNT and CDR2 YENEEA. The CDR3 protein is CASSKRAGGSSYNEQFF. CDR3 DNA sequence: TGTGCCAGCAGCAAACGAGCGGGAGGTAGCTCCTACAATGAGCAGTTCTTC.

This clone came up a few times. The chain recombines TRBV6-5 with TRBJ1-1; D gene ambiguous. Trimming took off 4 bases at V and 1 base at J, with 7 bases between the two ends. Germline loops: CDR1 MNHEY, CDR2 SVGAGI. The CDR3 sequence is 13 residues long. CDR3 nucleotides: TGTGCCAGCAGTTCCACGGGGAACACTGAAGCTTTCTTT. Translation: CASSSTGNTEAFF.

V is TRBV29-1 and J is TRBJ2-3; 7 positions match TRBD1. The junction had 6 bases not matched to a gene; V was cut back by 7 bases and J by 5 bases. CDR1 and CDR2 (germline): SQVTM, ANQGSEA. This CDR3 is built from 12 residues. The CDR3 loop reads CSGRTGGDTQYF. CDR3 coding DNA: TGCAGCGGGCGGACAGGAGGAGATACGCAGTATTTT.

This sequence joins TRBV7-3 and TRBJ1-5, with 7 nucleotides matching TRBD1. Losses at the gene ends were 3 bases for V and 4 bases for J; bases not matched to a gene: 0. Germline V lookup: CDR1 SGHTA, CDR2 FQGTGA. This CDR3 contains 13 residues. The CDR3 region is CASSLTGNQPQHF. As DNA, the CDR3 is TGTGCCAGCAGCTTGACAGGGAATCAGCCCCAGCATTTT.

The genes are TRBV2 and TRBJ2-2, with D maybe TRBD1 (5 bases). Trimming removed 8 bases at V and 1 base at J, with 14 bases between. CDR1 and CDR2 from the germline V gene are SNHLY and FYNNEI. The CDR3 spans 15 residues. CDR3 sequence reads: CASCKGAENTGELFF. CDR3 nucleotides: TGTGCCAGCTGTAAAGGGGCAGAGAACACCGGGGAGCTGTTTTTT.

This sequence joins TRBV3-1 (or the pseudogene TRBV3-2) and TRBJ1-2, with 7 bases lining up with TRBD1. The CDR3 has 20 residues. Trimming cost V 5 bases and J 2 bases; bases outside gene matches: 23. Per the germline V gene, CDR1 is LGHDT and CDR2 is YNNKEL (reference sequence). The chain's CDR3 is CASSYRTLQGTAETNYGYTF. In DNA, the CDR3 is TGTGCCAGCAGCTACCGTACCCTTCAGGGGACAGCAGAAACAAACTATGGCTACACCTTC.

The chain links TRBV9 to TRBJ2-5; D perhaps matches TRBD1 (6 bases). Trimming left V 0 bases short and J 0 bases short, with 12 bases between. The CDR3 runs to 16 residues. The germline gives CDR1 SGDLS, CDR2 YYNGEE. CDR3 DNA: TGTGCCAGCAGCGTAGAGGACAGCTCGTACCAAGAGACCCAGTACTTC. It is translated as CASSVEDSSYQETQYF.

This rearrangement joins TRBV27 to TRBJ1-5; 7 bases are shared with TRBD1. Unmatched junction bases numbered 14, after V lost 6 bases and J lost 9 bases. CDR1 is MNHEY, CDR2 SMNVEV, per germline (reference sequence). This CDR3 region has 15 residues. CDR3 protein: CASSSRGTGTGPQHF. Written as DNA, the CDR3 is TGTGCCAGCAGCTCCAGGGGGACTGGGACGGGGCCCCAGCATTTT.

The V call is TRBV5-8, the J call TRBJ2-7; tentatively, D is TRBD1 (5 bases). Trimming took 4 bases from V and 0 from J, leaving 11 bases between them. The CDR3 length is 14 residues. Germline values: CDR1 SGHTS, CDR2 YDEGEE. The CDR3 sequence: CASSPKGISYEQYF. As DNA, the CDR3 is TGTGCCAGCAGCCCTAAGGGGATCTCCTACGAGCAGTACTTC.

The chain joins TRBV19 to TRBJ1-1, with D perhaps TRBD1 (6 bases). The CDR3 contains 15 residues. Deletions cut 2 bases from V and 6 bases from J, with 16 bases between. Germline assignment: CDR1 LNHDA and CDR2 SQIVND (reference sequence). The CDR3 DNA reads TGTGCCAGTAGTATACTAGGGTTACAGGGATCTGAAGCTTTCTTT. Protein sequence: CASSILGLQGSEAFF.

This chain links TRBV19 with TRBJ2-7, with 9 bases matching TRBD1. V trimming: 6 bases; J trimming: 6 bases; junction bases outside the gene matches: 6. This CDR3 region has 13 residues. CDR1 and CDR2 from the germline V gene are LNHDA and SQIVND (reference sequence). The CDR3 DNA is TGTGCCAGTAGGGGACAGGGTTTGCGCGAGCAGTACTTC. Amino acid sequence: CASRGQGLREQYF.

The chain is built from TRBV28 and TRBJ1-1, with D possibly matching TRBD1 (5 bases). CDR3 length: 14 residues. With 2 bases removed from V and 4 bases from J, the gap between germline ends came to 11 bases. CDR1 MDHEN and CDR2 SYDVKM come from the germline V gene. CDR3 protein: CASSLGRGTTEAFF. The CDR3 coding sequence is TGTGCCAGCAGTTTAGGGCGGGGCACCACTGAAGCTTTCTTT.

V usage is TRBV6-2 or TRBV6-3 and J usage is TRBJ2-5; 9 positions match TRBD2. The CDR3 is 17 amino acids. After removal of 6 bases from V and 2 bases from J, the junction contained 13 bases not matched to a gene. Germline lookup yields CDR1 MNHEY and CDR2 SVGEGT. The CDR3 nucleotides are TGTGCCAGCAGCCCGAGGTCGACTAGCGGCTTTCAAGAGACCCAGTACTTC. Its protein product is CASSPRSTSGFQETQYF.

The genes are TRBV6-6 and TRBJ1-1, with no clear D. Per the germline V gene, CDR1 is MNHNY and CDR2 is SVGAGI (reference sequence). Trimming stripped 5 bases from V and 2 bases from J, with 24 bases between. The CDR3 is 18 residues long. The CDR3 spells CASSLEKRGFMANTEAFF. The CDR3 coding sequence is TGTGCCAGCAGTCTCGAAAAACGAGGCTTTATGGCAAACACTGAAGCTTTCTTT.

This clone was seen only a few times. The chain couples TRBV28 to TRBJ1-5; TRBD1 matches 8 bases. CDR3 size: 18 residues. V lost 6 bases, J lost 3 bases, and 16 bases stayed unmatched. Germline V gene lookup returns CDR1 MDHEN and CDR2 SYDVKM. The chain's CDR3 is CASRVHRGILIDNQPQHF. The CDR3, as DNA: TGTGCCAGCAGGGTCCACAGGGGGATTTTGATCGACAATCAGCCCCAGCATTTT.

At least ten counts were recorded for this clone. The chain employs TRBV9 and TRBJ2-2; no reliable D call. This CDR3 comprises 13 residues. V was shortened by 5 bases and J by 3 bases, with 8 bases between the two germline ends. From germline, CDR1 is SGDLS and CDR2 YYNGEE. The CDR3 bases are TGTGCCAGCAGTCTCCTCTACACCGGGGAGCTGTTTTTT. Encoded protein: CASSLLYTGELFF.

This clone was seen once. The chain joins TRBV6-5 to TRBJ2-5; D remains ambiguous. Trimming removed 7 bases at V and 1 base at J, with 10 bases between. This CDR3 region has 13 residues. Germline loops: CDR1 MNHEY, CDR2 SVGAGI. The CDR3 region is CASTRGGQETQYF. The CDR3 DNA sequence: TGTGCCAGCACCCGAGGCGGCCAAGAGACCCAGTACTTC.

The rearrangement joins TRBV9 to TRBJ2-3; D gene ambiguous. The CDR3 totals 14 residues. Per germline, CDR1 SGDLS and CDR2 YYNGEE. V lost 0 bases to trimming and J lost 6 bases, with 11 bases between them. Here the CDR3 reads CASSVDTPGDTQYF. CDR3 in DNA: TGTGCCAGCAGCGTAGACACTCCCGGGGATACGCAGTATTTT.

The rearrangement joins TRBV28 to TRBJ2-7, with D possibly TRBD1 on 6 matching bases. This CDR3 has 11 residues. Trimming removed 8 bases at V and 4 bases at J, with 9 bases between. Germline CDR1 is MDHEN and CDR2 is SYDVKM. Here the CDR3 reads CASGQIYEQYF. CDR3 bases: TGTGCCAGCGGACAGATTTACGAGCAGTACTTC.

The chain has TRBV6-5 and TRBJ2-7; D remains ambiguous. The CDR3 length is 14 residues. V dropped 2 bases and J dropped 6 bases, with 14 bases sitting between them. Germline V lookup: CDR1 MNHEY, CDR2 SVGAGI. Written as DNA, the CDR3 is TGTGCCAGCAGTTACCTTACTACGCTCGGCGAGCAGTACTTC. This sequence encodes CASSYLTTLGEQYF.

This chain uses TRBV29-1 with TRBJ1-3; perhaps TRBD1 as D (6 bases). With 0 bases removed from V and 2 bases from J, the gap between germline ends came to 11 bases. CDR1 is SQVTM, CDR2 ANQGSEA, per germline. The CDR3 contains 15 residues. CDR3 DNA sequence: TGCAGCGTTGAAGAGGGACAAGGTGCTGGAAACACCATATATTTT. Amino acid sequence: CSVEEGQGAGNTIYF. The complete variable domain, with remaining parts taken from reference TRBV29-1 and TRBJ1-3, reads SAVISQKPSRDICQRGTSLTIQCQVDSQVTMMFWYRQQPGQSLTLIATANQGSEATYESGFVIDKFPISRPNLTFSTLTVSNMSPEDSSIYLCSVEEGQGAGNTIYFGEGSWLTVV.

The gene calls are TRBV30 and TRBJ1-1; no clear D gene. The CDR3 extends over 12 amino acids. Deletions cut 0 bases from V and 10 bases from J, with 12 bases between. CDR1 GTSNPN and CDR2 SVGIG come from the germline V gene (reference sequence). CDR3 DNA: TGTGCCTGGAGTGTTGCGGTCGGGTCAGCTTTCTTT. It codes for CAWSVAVGSAFF.

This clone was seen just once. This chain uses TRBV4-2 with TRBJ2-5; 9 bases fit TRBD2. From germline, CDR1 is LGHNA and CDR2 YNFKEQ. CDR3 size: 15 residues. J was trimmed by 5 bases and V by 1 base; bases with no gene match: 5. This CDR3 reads CASSQGLAGTETQYF. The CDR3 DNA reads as TGTGCCAGCAGCCAAGGGCTAGCGGGAACTGAGACCCAGTACTTC.